This T cell receptor beta chain was profiled in a study of blood T cells in healthy people across ages. General study results and limits: Unknown donor CMV status possibly confounded expanded clonotype changes. Whereas aged donors had fewer naive CD4+ cells, long-lived donors had more of them and higher diversity. Researchers report that TCR beta diversity correlated strongly with naive T cell percentage.

Primers used in a second PCR of roughly 6 to 11 cycles were a sample-barcoded 5' primer and a J-beta primer mix. TCRdb independently ran MiXCR on the 5' RACE reads; one entry per CDR3 protein. The table records around 320,000 distinct CDR3 sequences, less than 30% of them present only once. Comments on this clonotype: What it binds is not known.

The CDR3 length is 17 residues. Germline V gene data show CDR1 as KGHSH and CDR2 as LQKENI. The ends were cut back, 1 base at V and 0 bases at J, with 14 bases in the middle. This clonotype was sampled from a woman in her seventies in good health. The sequenced sample was blood. The chain combines TRBV18 with TRBJ2-3; D call uncertain. The CDR3 DNA reads as TGTGCCAGCTCACCACTCCCAGGCGTATCTAGCACAGATACGCAGTATTTT. This gives the protein CASSPLPGVSSTDTQYF. Combining the CDR3 with reference TRBV18 and TRBJ2-3 gives the whole variable domain NAGVMQNPRHLVRRRGQEARLRCSPMKGHSHVYWYRQLPEEGLKFMVYLQKENIIDESGMPKERFSAEFPKEGPSILRIQQVVRGDSAAYFCASSPLPGVSSTDTQYFGPGTRLTVL.